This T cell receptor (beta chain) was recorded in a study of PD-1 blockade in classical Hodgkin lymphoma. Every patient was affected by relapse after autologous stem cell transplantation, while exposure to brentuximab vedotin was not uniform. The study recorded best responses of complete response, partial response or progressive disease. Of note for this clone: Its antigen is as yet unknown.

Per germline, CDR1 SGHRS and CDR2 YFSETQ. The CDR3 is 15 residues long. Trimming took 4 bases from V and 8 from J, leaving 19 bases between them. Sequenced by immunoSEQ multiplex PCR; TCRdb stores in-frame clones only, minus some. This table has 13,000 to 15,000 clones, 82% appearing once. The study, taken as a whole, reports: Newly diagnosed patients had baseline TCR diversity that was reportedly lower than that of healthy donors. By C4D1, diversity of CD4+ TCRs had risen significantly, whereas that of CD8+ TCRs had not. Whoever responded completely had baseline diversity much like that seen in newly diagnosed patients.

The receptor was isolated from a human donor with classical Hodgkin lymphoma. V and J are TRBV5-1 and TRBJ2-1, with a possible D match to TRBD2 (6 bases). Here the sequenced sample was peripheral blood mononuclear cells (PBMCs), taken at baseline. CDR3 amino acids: CASSPGLTTLDEQFF. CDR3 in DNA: TGCGCCAGCAGCCCGGGACTGACCACACTCGATGAGCAGTTCTTC.